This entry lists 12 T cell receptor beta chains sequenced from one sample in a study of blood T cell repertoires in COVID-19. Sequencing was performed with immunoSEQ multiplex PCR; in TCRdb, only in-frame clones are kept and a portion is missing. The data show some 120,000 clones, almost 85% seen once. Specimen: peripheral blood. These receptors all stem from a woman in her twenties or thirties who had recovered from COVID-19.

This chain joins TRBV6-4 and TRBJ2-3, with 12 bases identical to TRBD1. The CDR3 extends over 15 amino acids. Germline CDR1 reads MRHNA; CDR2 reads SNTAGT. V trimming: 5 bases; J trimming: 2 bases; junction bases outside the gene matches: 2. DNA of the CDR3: TGTGCCAGCAGTCGGGACAGGGGGCCCACAGATACGCAGTATTTT. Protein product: CASSRDRGPTDTQYF.

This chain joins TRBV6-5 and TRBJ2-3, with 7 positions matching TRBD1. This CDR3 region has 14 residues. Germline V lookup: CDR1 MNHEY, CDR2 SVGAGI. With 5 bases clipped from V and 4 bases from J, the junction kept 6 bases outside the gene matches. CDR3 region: CASSTRQGPDTQYF. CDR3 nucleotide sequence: TGTGCCAGCAGTACCCGACAGGGACCAGATACGCAGTATTTT.

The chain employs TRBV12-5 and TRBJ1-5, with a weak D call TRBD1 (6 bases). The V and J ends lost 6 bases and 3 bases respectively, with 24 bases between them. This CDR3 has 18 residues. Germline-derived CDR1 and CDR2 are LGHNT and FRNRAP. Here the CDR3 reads CASGFGSRGLWDNQPQHF. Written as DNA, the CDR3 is TGTGCTAGTGGCTTCGGATCCAGGGGTCTATGGGACAATCAGCCCCAGCATTTT.

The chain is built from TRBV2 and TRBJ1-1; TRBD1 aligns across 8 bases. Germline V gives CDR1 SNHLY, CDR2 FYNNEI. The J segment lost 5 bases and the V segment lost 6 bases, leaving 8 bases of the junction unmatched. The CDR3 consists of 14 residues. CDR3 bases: TGTGCCAGCAGCGACAGGGGCGGAGGTACTGAAGCTTTCTTT. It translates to CASSDRGGGTEAFF.

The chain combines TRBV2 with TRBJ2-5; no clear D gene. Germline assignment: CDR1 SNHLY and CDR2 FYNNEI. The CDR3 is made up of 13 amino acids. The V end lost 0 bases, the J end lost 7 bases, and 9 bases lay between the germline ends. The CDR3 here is CASSEALPGTQYF. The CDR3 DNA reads TGTGCCAGCAGTGAAGCGCTTCCGGGGACCCAGTACTTC.

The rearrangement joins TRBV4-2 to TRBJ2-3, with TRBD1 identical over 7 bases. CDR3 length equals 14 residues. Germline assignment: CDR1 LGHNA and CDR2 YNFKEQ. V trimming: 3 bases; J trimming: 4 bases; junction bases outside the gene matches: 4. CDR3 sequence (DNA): TGTGCCAGCAGCCAGGGGACAGCTGCAGATACGCAGTATTTT. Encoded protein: CASSQGTAADTQYF.

CDR3 nucleotides: TGCGCCAGCAGTCACCCGAGGCCGGGACACTTTGAAGCTTTCTTT. Amino acids: CASSHPRPGHFEAFF. This chain links TRBV23-1 with TRBJ1-1; possibly TRBD1 for D (6 bases). TRBV23-1 carries the ORF label, with uncertain function. The CDR3 is 15 amino acids. Trimming stripped 3 bases from V and 7 bases from J, with 18 bases between.

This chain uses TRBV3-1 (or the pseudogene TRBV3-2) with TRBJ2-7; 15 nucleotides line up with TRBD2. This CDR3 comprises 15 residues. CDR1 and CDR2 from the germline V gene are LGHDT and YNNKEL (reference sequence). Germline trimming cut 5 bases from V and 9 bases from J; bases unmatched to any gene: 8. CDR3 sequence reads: CASSFGTSGGPVQYF. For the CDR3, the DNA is TGTGCCAGCAGCTTCGGGACTAGCGGGGGGCCGGTGCAGTACTTC.

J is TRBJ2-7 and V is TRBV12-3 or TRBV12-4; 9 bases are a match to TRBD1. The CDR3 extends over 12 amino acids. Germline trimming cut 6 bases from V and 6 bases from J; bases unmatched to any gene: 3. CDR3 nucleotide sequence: TGTGCCAGCAGGGGACAGGGCCCCGAGCAGTACTTC. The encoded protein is CASRGQGPEQYF.

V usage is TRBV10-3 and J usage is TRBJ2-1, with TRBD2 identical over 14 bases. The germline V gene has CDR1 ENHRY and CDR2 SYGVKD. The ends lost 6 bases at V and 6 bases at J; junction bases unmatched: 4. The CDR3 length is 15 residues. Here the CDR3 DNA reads TGTGCCATCAGGCCGGGACTAGCGGGAGTCAATGAGCAGTTCTTC. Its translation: CAIRPGLAGVNEQFF.

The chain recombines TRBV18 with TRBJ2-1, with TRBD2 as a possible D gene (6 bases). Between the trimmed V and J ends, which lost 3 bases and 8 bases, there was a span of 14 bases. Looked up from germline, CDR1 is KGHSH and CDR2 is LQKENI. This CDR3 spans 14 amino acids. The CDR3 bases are TGTGCCAGCTCACCCCCGGGACTCGCCCATGAGCAGTTCTTC. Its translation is CASSPPGLAHEQFF.

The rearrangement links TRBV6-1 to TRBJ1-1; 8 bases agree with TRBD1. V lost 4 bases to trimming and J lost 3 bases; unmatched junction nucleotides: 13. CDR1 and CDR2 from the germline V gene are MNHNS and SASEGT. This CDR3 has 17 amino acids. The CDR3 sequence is CASSVRTQGGFDTEAFF. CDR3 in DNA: TGTGCCAGCAGTGTAAGGACACAGGGGGGATTTGACACTGAAGCTTTCTTT.